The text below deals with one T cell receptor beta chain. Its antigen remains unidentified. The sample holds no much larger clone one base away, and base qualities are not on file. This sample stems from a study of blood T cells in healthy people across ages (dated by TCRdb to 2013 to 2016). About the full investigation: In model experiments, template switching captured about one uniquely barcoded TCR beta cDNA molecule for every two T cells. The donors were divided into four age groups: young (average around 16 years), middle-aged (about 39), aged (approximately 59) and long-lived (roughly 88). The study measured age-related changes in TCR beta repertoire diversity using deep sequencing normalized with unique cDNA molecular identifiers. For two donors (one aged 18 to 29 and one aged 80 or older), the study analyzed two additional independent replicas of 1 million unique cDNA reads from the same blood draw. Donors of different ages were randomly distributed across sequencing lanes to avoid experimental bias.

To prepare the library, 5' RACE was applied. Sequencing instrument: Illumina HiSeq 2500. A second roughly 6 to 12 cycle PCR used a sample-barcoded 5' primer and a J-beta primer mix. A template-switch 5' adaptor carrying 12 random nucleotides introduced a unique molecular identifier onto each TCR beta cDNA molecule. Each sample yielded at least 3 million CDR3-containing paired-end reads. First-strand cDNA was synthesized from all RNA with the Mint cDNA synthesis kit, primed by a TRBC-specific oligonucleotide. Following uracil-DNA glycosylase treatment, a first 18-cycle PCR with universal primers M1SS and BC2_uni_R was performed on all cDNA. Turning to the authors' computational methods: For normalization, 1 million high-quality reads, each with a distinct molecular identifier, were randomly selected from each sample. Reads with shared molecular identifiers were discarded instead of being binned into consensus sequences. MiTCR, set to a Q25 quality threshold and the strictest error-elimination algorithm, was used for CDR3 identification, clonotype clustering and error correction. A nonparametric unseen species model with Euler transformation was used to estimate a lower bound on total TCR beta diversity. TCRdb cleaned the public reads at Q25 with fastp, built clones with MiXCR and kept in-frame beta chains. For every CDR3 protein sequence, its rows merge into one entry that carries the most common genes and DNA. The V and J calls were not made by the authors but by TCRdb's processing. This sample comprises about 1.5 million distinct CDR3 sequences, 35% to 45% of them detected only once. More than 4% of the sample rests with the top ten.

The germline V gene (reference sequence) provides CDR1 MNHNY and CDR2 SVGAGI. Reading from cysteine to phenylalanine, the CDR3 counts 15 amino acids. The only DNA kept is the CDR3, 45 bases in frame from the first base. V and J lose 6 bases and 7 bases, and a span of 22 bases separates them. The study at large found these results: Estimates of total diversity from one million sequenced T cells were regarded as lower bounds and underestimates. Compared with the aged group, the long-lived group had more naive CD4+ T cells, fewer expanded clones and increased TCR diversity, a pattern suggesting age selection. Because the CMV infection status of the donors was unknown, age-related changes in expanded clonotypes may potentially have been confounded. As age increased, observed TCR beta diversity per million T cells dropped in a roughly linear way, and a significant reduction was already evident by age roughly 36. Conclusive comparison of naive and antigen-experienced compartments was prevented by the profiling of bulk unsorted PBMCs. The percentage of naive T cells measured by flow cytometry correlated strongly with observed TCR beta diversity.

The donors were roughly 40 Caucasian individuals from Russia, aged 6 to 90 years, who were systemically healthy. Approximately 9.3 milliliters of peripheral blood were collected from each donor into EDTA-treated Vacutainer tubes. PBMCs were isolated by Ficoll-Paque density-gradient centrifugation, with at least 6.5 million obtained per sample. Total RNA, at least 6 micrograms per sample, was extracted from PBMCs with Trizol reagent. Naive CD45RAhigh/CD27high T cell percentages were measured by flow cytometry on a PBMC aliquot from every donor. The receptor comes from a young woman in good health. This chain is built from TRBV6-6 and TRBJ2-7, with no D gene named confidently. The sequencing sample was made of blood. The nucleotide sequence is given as TGTGCCAGCAGGCACTCGGTCGAAGGATTAGGGGAGCAGTACTTC. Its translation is CASRHSVEGLGEQYF.